The present T cell receptor (beta chain) was sequenced within a study of T cell repertoires in cytomegalovirus infection. The overall study: CMV infection and matching HLA type were both indicated by public TCR beta signatures.

Germline CDR1 is SGHTA and CDR2 is FQGNSA. The junction had 8 bases not matched to a gene; V was cut back by 4 bases and J by 3 bases. There are 15 residues in the CDR3. TCRdb ran MiXCR on the reads and lists one entry per CDR3 protein. The repertoire holds 150,000 to 200,000 distinct CDR3 sequences, 9.5% seen once, with approximately 4.2% in the top ten. This clonotype was counted a few times. Its antigen remains unidentified. Notes on the study in general: CMV-specific TCR beta clonotypes restricted by HLA-C dominated the ex vivo response.

The receptor comes from a human donor in good health (CMV status not recorded). Some clones in this sample may be carry-over from other donors' samples. The chain combines TRBV7-2 with TRBJ2-7; 8 bases match TRBD2. Material for sequencing was PBMCs. CDR3 loop: CASSSGRGGIYEQYF. For the CDR3, the DNA is TGTGCCAGCAGCTCAGGCCGCGGGGGGATCTACGAGCAGTACTTC.